What follows are 22 T cell receptor beta chains derived from one specimen sequenced in a study of shared T cell receptors in the human thymus. Produced via immunoSEQ multiplex PCR; TCRdb's table is partial and in-frame only. Of hundreds of thousands of clones in the sample, approximately 95% were seen once. Sample: thymocytes. Source of these receptors: a human donor.

The chain combines TRBV27 with TRBJ2-2; D is ambiguous. The germline gives CDR1 MNHEY, CDR2 SMNVEV (reference sequence). CDR3 length: 13 amino acids. Trimming cost V 4 bases and J 6 bases, with 9 bases left between them. The DNA of the CDR3 is TGTGCCAGCAGTTCCAGGCGAGCCGGGGAGCTGTTTTTT. It translates to CASSSRRAGELFF.

The V and J genes are TRBV7-2 and TRBJ1-1, with TRBD1 as a possible D gene (6 bases). The ends were cut back, 5 bases at V and 4 bases at J, with 20 bases in the middle. This CDR3 has 16 amino acids. The germline V gene encodes CDR1 SGHTA and CDR2 FQGNSA. In nucleotides, the CDR3 is TGTGCCAGCAGCGAAGAGGGCGGGGGCTGTAGCACTGAAGCTTTCTTT. The encoded protein is CASSEEGGGCSTEAFF.

The gene calls are TRBV19 and TRBJ1-2; no firm D call. The CDR3 length is 12 residues. The V end lost 7 bases, the J end lost 4 bases, and 10 bases lay between the germline ends. In germline, CDR1 is LNHDA, CDR2 SQIVND (reference sequence). For the CDR3, the DNA is TGTGCCAGTATATCACATCCCTATGGCTACACCTTC. This gives the protein CASISHPYGYTF.

The chain links TRBV19 to TRBJ2-7; 7 bases line up with TRBD1. CDR3 length: 16 amino acids. V dropped 9 bases and J dropped 2; count of bases not matched to a gene: 16. Germline V gives CDR1 LNHDA, CDR2 SQIVND (reference sequence). CDR3 nucleotides: TGTGCCAGCGCCTCCCGACAGGGTCCCGCGGCCTACGAGCAGTACTTC. This translates into CASASRQGPAAYEQYF.

The chain is built from TRBV28 and TRBJ2-7, with D possibly being TRBD1 or TRBD2 (9 bases each). With 4 bases removed from V and 2 bases from J, the gap between germline ends came to 27 bases. The CDR3 is 19 amino acids. Per germline, CDR1 MDHEN and CDR2 SYDVKM. CDR3 protein: CASSWAGTGRTSGPYEQYF. As DNA, the CDR3 is TGTGCCAGCAGTTGGGCCGGGACAGGGCGAACTAGCGGGCCCTACGAGCAGTACTTC.

The chain is built from TRBV7-9 and TRBJ2-5; TRBD2 agrees at 14 bases. V gave up 6 bases and J gave up 1 base; unmatched junction bases: 4. The CDR3 totals 16 residues. CDR1 and CDR2 from the germline V gene are SEHNR and FQNEAQ (reference sequence). The CDR3 sequence: CASSRGTSGSQETQYF. Written as DNA, the CDR3 is TGTGCCAGCAGTCGAGGGACTAGCGGGAGCCAAGAGACCCAGTACTTC.

The chain joins TRBV7-9 to TRBJ2-2; 7 nucleotides line up with TRBD2. The CDR3 spans 16 residues. Germline V CDR1 and CDR2: SEHNR, FQNEAQ (reference sequence). With V trimmed by 5 bases and J by 6 bases, 12 bases remained unmatched. The CDR3 region has the DNA TGTGCCAGCAGCCGAGCGCGCGGTGGGAGGGCCGGGGAGCTGTTTTTT. It encodes CASSRARGGRAGELFF. The variable domain in full, completed from reference TRBV7-9 and TRBJ2-2, reads DTGVSQNPRHKITKRGQNVTFRCDPISEHNRLYWYRQTLGQGPEFLTYFQNEAQLEKSRLLSDRFSAERPKGSFSTLEIQRTEQGDSAMYLCASSRARGGRAGELFFGEGSRLTVL.

V usage is TRBV7-9 and J usage is TRBJ1-3; tentatively, D is TRBD1 (5 bases). Germline loops: CDR1 SEHNR, CDR2 FQNEAQ (reference sequence). The V end lost 1 base, the J end lost 0 bases, and 10 bases lay between the germline ends. This CDR3 contains 16 residues. The CDR3 DNA reads as TGTGCCAGCAGCTTAGTACAGGTAGACTCTGGAAACACCATATATTTT. It specifies CASSLVQVDSGNTIYF.

This chain joins TRBV7-9 and TRBJ1-1; D not resolved. CDR3 length: 19 residues. Germline V lookup: CDR1 SEHNR, CDR2 FQNEAQ (reference sequence). V lost 1 base to trimming and J lost 0 bases, with 21 bases between them. In nucleotides, the CDR3 is TGTGCCAGCAGCTTAGGAGGTCTGGACTTCCTAAAAATGAACACTGAAGCTTTCTTT. Protein sequence: CASSLGGLDFLKMNTEAFF.

The chain is built from TRBV21-1 and TRBJ2-3; TRBD1 is the table's D call and was not checked against the DNA. TRBV21-1 constitutes a pseudogene. The CDR3 has 18 residues. CDR3 region: CASSHRDRGSKVTDTQYF. The DNA for the CDR3 is TGTGCCAGCAGCCACCGGGACAGGGGGTCAAAAGTCACAGATACGCAGTATTTT.

The chain employs TRBV15 and TRBJ1-4, with 9 positions matching TRBD1. From germline, CDR1 is LNHNV and CDR2 YYDKDF (reference sequence). V was clipped by 5 bases and J by 7 bases; unmatched bases: 8. CDR3 length: 15 residues. The CDR3 DNA reads as TGTGCCACCAGCCCACAGGGGGCTTATACTGAAAAACTGTTTTTT. The encoded protein is CATSPQGAYTEKLFF.

As DNA, the CDR3 is TGCAGTGCTAGTCCCTTAGGGGAATTCTTT. It is translated as CSASPLGEFF. This chain connects TRBV20-1 to TRBJ1-1; a weak D match, TRBD1 (5 bases). Germline loops: CDR1 DFQATT, CDR2 SNEGSKA (reference sequence). This CDR3 has 10 residues. V lost 3 bases, J lost 14 bases, and 13 bases lay in between.

The chain joins TRBV10-3 to TRBJ2-7, with 9 bases aligning to TRBD2. The CDR3 is 16 residues long. Trimming took 6 bases from V and 6 from J; bases not matched to a gene: 15. CDR1 is ENHRY and CDR2 is SYGVKD in the germline V gene. The CDR3 reads CAISQRLAVLKGEQYF. For the CDR3, the DNA is TGTGCCATCAGCCAGAGACTAGCGGTTCTAAAAGGCGAGCAGTACTTC.

This rearrangement joins TRBV7-6 to TRBJ2-7; tentatively, D is TRBD2 (5 bases). Germline V gives CDR1 SGHVS, CDR2 FNYEAQ. The germline V and J ends were trimmed by 6 bases and 4 bases, with 13 bases remaining between them. The CDR3 contains 13 residues. The CDR3 is CASSTDWAYEQYF. CDR3 nucleotide sequence: TGTGCCAGCAGTACGGACTGGGCTTACGAGCAGTACTTC. The full variable domain, rest sourced from reference TRBV7-6 and TRBJ2-7, is GAGVSQSPRYKVTKRGQDVALRCDPISGHVSLYWYRQALGQGPEFLTYFNYEAQQDKSGLPNDRFSAERPEGSISTLTIQRTEQRDSAMYRCASSTDWAYEQYFGPGTRLTVT.

The rearrangement joins TRBV6-6 to TRBJ2-7, with 10 bases aligning to TRBD1. CDR3 length: 16 residues. Germline CDR1 reads MNHNY; CDR2 reads SVGAGI (reference sequence). After removal of 2 bases from V and 3 bases from J, the junction contained 7 bases not matched to a gene. The CDR3 bases are TGTGCCAGCAGTTACGACCCCGGGGACAGGGGCTACGAGCAGTACTTC. Its translation is CASSYDPGDRGYEQYF.

The chain couples TRBV5-1 to TRBJ2-7, with 9 positions matching TRBD1. V shed 4 bases, J shed 7 bases, and the junction held 12 bases outside the gene matches. Germline CDR1 and CDR2: SGHRS and YFSETQ. This CDR3 comprises 15 residues. As DNA, the CDR3 is TGCGCCAGCAGCAACTACAGGGGGCGCATTCGGGAGCAGTACTTC. It yields the protein CASSNYRGRIREQYF.

V and J are TRBV7-8 and TRBJ2-3; D uncertain. V was shortened by 1 base and J by 0 bases, with 8 bases between the two germline ends. This CDR3 contains 15 residues. Germline assignment: CDR1 SGHVS and CDR2 FQNEAQ. The CDR3: CASSLDGVSTDTQYF. Written as DNA, the CDR3 is TGTGCCAGCAGCTTAGATGGGGTTAGCACAGATACGCAGTATTTT.

The gene calls are TRBV30 and TRBJ2-5; D remains unclear. The CDR3 extends over 16 amino acids. CDR1 is GTSNPN, CDR2 SVGIG, per germline (reference sequence). The V gene lost 1 base and the J gene lost 0 bases, with 15 bases spanning the gap. The CDR3 sequence: CAWSGPPKEYQETQYF. In DNA, the CDR3 is TGTGCCTGGAGTGGACCGCCGAAGGAGTACCAAGAGACCCAGTACTTC.

This clone was counted once. The chain is built from TRBV25-1 and TRBJ2-4; possible D gene TRBD2, 6 bases. The V gene lost 3 bases and the J gene lost 0 bases, with 9 bases spanning the gap. Germline values: CDR1 MGHDK, CDR2 SYGVNS. The CDR3 loop spans 15 amino acids. CDR3: CASSEGGVAKNIQYF. CDR3 in DNA: TGTGCCAGCAGTGAGGGGGGAGTAGCCAAAAACATTCAGTACTTC.

V is TRBV5-1 and J is TRBJ2-4; D remains ambiguous. Per the germline V gene, CDR1 is SGHRS and CDR2 is YFSETQ. V was trimmed by 2 bases and J by 2 bases, leaving 11 bases between them. This CDR3 spans 15 amino acids. CDR3 sequence reads: CASSFPDGSKNIQYF. CDR3 nucleotides: TGCGCCAGCAGCTTTCCTGACGGGTCCAAAAACATTCAGTACTTC.

The chain joins TRBV27 to TRBJ2-7; TRBD1 matches 9 bases. The J segment lost 1 base and the V segment lost 5 bases, leaving 9 bases of the junction unmatched. This CDR3 comprises 16 residues. CDR1 MNHEY and CDR2 SMNVEV come from the germline V gene (reference sequence). CDR3 sequence reads: CASSRPGQGYSYEQYF. Here the CDR3 DNA reads TGTGCCAGCAGTCGACCGGGACAGGGTTATTCCTACGAGCAGTACTTC.

This rearrangement joins TRBV28 to TRBJ2-5; no definite D call. The CDR3 totals 14 residues. Per germline, CDR1 MDHEN and CDR2 SYDVKM. Trimming shortened V by 7 bases and J by 2 bases, and 14 bases separated the two germline ends. CDR3 DNA: TGTGCCAGCAAAATAGGACCTCCTCAAGAGACCCAGTACTTC. It is translated as CASKIGPPQETQYF.